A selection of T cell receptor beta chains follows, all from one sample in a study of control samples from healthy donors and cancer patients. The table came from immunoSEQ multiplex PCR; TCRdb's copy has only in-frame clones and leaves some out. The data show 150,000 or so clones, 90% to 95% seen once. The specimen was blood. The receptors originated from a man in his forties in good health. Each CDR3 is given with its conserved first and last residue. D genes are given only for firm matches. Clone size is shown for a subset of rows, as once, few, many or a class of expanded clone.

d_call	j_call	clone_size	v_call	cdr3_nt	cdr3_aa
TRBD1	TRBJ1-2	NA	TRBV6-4	TGTGCCAGCAGCCCGGGGACAGGAACCGGCTATGGCTACACCTTC	CASSPGTGTGYGYTF
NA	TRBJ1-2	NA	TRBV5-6	TGTGCCAGCAGCTTGGGGTTTGAGGGCTACACCTTC	CASSLGFEGYTF
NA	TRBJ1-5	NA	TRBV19	TGTGCCAGTAGTATAAGAGGAACAGGCAATCAGCCCCAGCATTTT	CASSIRGTGNQPQHF
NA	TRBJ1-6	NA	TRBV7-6	TGTGCCAGCAGCTTATCCAGAGCCTATAATTCACCCCTCCACTTT	CASSLSRAYNSPLHF
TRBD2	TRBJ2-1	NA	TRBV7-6	TGTGCCAGCACCCAGGGACTAGCGGGGGGACTGACGGATGAGCAGTTCTTC	CASTQGLAGGLTDEQFF
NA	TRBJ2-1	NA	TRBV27	TGTGCCAGCAGTCCTCCCGGGGGCAGGGATGAGCAGTTCTTC	CASSPPGGRDEQFF
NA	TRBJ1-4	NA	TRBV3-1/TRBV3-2	TGTGCCAGCAGCCGGGCCCAAGGAGGAGAAAAACTGTTTTTT	CASSRAQGGEKLFF
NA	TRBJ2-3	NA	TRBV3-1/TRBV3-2	TGTGCCAGCAGCCCCCGTGCGGGGTTCTCGACAGATACGCAGTATTTT	CASSPRAGFSTDTQYF
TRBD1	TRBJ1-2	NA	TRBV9	TGTGCCAGCAGCGCTCCCCGACAGGGCGGCGACTATGGCTACACCTTC	CASSAPRQGGDYGYTF
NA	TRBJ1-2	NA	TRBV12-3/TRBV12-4	TGTGCCAGCAGCGCCAACCGGGGTCGTGGCTACACCTTC	CASSANRGRGYTF
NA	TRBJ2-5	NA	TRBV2	TGTGCCAGCAGTGGGCAGACCCAAGAGACCCAGTACTTC	CASSGQTQETQYF
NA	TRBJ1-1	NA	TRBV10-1	TGCGCCAGCAGTTGGGAGCCGATGAGGGGCAGGGACACTGAAGCTTTCTTT	CASSWEPMRGRDTEAFF
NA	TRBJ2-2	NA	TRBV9	TGTGCCAGCAGCGGTACACGGTCCGGGGAGCTGTTTTTT	CASSGTRSGELFF
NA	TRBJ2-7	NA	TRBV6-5	TGTGCCAGCAGTTACTCTCAGGGGATCTACGAGCAGTACTTC	CASSYSQGIYEQYF
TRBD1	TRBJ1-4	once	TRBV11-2	TGTGCCAGCAGCCCCGGACAGGCACGGAGTGAAAAACTGTTTTTT	CASSPGQARSEKLFF
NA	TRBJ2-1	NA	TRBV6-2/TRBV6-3	TGTGCCAGCAGTTACTACGGATTGGCGGGCACGCGACTCTCCTACAATGAGCAGTTCTTC	CASSYYGLAGTRLSYNEQFF
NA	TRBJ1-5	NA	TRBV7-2	TGTGCCAGCAGCTCCCGAGGATGGGGAAATCAGCCCCAGCATTTT	CASSSRGWGNQPQHF